This T cell receptor beta chain was sequenced for a study of regulatory T cells in long-lasting Graves disease. Regarding the study as a whole: Exclusively peripheral blood, rather than thyroid tissue, was studied.

Time point indicated: newly diagnosed GD, antithyroid drugs for less than 3 months. The TCR library used RNA extracted from PBMCs. Xi'an, China, was home to the endocrinology department that provided patients. A remark on this clonotype: Antigen specificity is unknown. A read error may explain this, as a much larger clone is one base away.

Researchers made TCR beta libraries by using iRepertoire HTBI primers and running Arm-PCR on CDR3 regions. Each CDR3 protein is one row after TCRdb ran MiXCR on the multiplex PCR reads. This table has roughly 420,000 distinct CDR3 sequences, less than 20% appearing once. This sample was also put to use in a study of T cells in Graves' hyperthyroidism and ophthalmopathy.

The specimen comprised peripheral blood mononuclear cells (PBMCs), sampled at new diagnosis, from a patient treated with antithyroid drugs. The receptor was isolated from a woman under 40 with Graves disease.

The CDR3 DNA is TGTGCCAGCAGCCCTTACTCAGGTTCCTACAAGCAGTACTTC. It yields the protein CASSPYSGSYKQYF. This sequence joins TRBV7-2 and TRBJ2-7; D uncertain. This CDR3 is 14 amino acids long. CDR1 is SGHTA, CDR2 FQGNSA, per germline.